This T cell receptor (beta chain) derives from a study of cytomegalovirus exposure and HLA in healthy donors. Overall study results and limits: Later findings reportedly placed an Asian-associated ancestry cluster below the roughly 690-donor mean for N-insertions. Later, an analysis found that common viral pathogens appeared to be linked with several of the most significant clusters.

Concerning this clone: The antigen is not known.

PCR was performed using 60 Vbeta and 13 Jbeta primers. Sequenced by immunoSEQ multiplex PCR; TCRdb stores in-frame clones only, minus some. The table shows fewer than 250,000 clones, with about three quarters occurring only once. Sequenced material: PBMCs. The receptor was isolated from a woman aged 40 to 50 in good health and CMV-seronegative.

CDR3 nucleotide sequence: TGTGCCTGGGGGGCAGCTAGCAATCAGCCCCAGCATTTT. It translates to CAWGAASNQPQHF. The chain couples TRBV30 to TRBJ1-5; TRBD1 is a possible D gene (5 bases). The CDR3 has 13 residues. V was pared by 5 bases and J by 0 bases, with 8 bases between. CDR1 and CDR2 from the germline V gene are GTSNPN and SVGIG (reference sequence).